These 21 T cell receptor beta chains share one sample of origin, sequenced in a study of immune evolution from preneoplasia to lung adenocarcinoma. Clones were sequenced by immunoSEQ multiplex PCR, and TCRdb holds only the in-frame ones, with some missing. The table shows around 21,000 clones, with 60% to 80% occurring only once. Material: FFPE invasive lung adenocarcinoma tissue. The receptor source for this set is a person in their 60s with lung adenocarcinoma.

The chain is built from TRBV25-1 and TRBJ1-4; 8 nucleotides align to TRBD1. The V and J ends lost 8 bases and 13 bases, in that order; junction bases with no gene match: 21. This CDR3 spans 16 amino acids. Germline CDR1 MGHDK, CDR2 SYGVNS. CDR3 sequence: CASSFLSETGVVGLFF. DNA for the CDR3: TGTGCCAGCTCCTTCCTCTCCGAGACAGGGGTAGTCGGACTGTTTTTT.

For this clone: This CDR3 is also generated by other DNA sequences in the sample. The chain links TRBV19 to TRBJ2-3; D call uncertain. The germline gives CDR1 LNHDA, CDR2 SQIVND (reference sequence). This CDR3 is built from 11 residues. V was pared by 1 base and J by 6 bases, with 2 bases between. The CDR3 coding sequence is TGTGCCAGTAGTATAGGGGATACGCAGTATTTT. Its translation is CASSIGDTQYF.

This clone appeared a few times. The chain uses TRBV4-1 and TRBJ2-5; maybe TRBD1 (6 bases). This CDR3 has 14 amino acids. Germline CDR1 and CDR2: MGHRA and YSYEKL. The germline V and J ends were trimmed by 1 base and 5 bases, with 11 bases remaining between them. CDR3 residues: CASSQVARGETQYF. DNA for the CDR3: TGCGCCAGCAGCCAAGTTGCGAGGGGGGAGACCCAGTACTTC.

The rearrangement joins TRBV7-2 to TRBJ2-3; D unresolved. Trimming took 3 bases from V and 1 from J, leaving 5 bases between them. The CDR3 has 13 amino acids. CDR1 is SGHTA and CDR2 is FQGNSA in the germline V gene. The CDR3 DNA follows: TGTGCCAGCAGCTTTTGGGGCACAGATACGCAGTATTTT. Protein: CASSFWGTDTQYF.

The CDR3 coding sequence is TGTGCCAGCAGCTTGAGGCCGCATATGAACACTGAAGCTTTCTTT. This codes for CASSLRPHMNTEAFF. The chain couples TRBV5-6 to TRBJ1-1, with no clear D. The CDR3 loop spans 15 amino acids. The germline V gene has CDR1 SGHDT and CDR2 YYEEEE. The V and J ends lost 1 base and 0 bases respectively, with 10 bases between them.

The CDR3 DNA is TGTGCCAGCAGCTTACAAAGAGGGCGGGAAGCTTTCTTT. Translating it yields CASSLQRGREAFF. The chain recombines TRBV7-8 with TRBJ1-1, with D unresolved. CDR3 size: 13 residues. Germline lookup yields CDR1 SGHVS and CDR2 FQNEAQ. Trimming pared 2 bases from V and 8 bases from J, leaving 12 bases between.

This chain links TRBV19 with TRBJ2-7, with D tentatively TRBD1 (6 bases). Trimming left V 5 bases short and J 6 bases short, with 17 bases between. CDR1 and CDR2 from the germline V gene are LNHDA and SQIVND (reference sequence). The CDR3 has 14 amino acids. For the CDR3, the DNA is TGTGCCAGTAGTCCCGGGACACTCGATGCCGAGCAGTACTTC. It translates to CASSPGTLDAEQYF.

This clone has only one observation. The chain links TRBV2 to TRBJ2-2, with 10 bases that match TRBD1. This CDR3 region has 16 residues. With V trimmed by 2 bases and J by 4 bases, 4 bases remained unmatched. Germline V CDR1 and CDR2: SNHLY, FYNNEI. DNA of the CDR3: TGTGCCAGCAGTGAATCTAGGACAGGGGGCACCGGGGAGCTGTTTTTT. As protein: CASSESRTGGTGELFF.

V and J are TRBV11-1 and TRBJ2-7, with 7 nucleotides matching TRBD2. V lost 5 bases, J lost 0 bases, and 4 bases stayed unmatched. The CDR3 length is 14 residues. The germline gives CDR1 SGHAT, CDR2 FQDESV (reference sequence). The CDR3 region has the DNA TGTGCCAGCAGCCTAGGCGGGAGCTCCTACGAGCAGTACTTC. Its translation is CASSLGGSSYEQYF. Full variable domain (rest looked up from reference TRBV11-1 and TRBJ2-7): EAEVAQSPRYKITEKSQAVAFWCDPISGHATLYWYRQILGQGPELLVQFQDESVVDDSQLPKDRFSAERLKGVDSTLKIQPAELGDSAMYLCASSLGGSSYEQYFGPGTRLTVT.

The rearrangement joins TRBV30 to TRBJ1-2, with unresolved D. Deletions cut 4 bases from V and 4 bases from J, with 10 bases between. This CDR3 has 12 amino acids. CDR1 and CDR2 (germline): GTSNPN, SVGIG (reference sequence). CDR3 sequence: CAWIYGFYGYTF. The CDR3 bases are TGTGCCTGGATTTACGGGTTCTATGGCTACACCTTC.

The genes are TRBV6-6 and TRBJ2-5; a possible D gene is TRBD2 (5 bases). CDR1 MNHNY and CDR2 SVGAGI come from the germline V gene (reference sequence). V was pared by 3 bases and J by 7 bases, with 12 bases between. This CDR3 spans 13 amino acids. The CDR3 protein is CASSYLGVGTQYF. The CDR3 DNA sequence: TGTGCCAGCAGTTATTTGGGAGTAGGGACCCAGTACTTC.

V is TRBV9 and J is TRBJ1-2; 7 nucleotides match TRBD1. This CDR3 contains 16 residues. Germline trimming cut 3 bases from V and 7 bases from J; bases unmatched to any gene: 15. Germline V gene sequence: CDR1 SGDLS, CDR2 YYNGEE. The DNA of the CDR3 is TGTGCCAGCAGCGACCGGGACAGTCCTTCTAGTGGTGGCTACACCTTC. It specifies CASSDRDSPSSGGYTF.

The V gene is TRBV10-2, the J gene TRBJ1-1, with 8 bases identical to TRBD1. In germline, CDR1 is WSHSY, CDR2 SAAADI. The CDR3 length is 11 residues. V gave up 6 bases and J gave up 11 bases; unmatched junction bases: 5. The chain's CDR3 is CASSQTGVAFF. CDR3 in DNA: TGCGCCAGCAGCCAGACAGGGGTTGCTTTCTTT.

V is TRBV5-1 and J is TRBJ2-3; D possibly corresponds to TRBD2 (5 bases). The ends were cut back, 0 bases at V and 6 bases at J, with 8 bases in the middle. From germline, CDR1 is SGHRS and CDR2 YFSETQ. The CDR3 length is 13 residues. The CDR3 sequence: CASSLAPGDTQYF. As DNA, the CDR3 is TGCGCCAGCAGCTTGGCCCCGGGGGATACGCAGTATTTT.

This chain connects TRBV6-6 to TRBJ2-1, with D tentatively TRBD2 (6 bases). V was trimmed by 7 bases and J by 7 bases, leaving 11 bases between them. The CDR3 length is 12 residues. Germline V lookup: CDR1 MNHNY, CDR2 SVGAGI (reference sequence). The CDR3 reads CASKGGVNEQFF. In nucleotides, the CDR3 is TGTGCCAGCAAAGGAGGGGTGAATGAGCAGTTCTTC.

The chain links TRBV5-1 to TRBJ1-3, with D unresolved. The V end was cut by 1 base, the J end by 0 bases, with 11 bases between. CDR1 and CDR2 from the germline V gene are SGHRS and YFSETQ. The CDR3 has 16 residues. CDR3 sequence (DNA): TGCGCCAGCAGCTTGAATAGTCGGACCTCTGGAAACACCATATATTTT. Translated, it gives CASSLNSRTSGNTIYF.

This clone has a handful of counts. The chain is built from TRBV5-1 and TRBJ2-2; D might be TRBD1 (6 bases). In germline, CDR1 is SGHRS, CDR2 YFSETQ. The CDR3 runs 17 residues. V gave up 0 bases and J gave up 0 bases, with 12 bases separating them. CDR3: CASSLGNRDPNTGELFF. Written as DNA, the CDR3 is TGCGCCAGCAGCTTGGGGAACAGGGACCCGAACACCGGGGAGCTGTTTTTT. The whole variable domain, remainder taken from reference TRBV5-1 and TRBJ2-2, is KAGVTQTPRYLIKTRGQQVTLSCSPISGHRSVSWYQQTPGQGLQFLFEYFSETQRNKGNFPGRFSGRQFSNSRSEMNVSTLELGDSALYLCASSLGNRDPNTGELFFGEGSRLTVL.

The chain employs TRBV7-2 and TRBJ2-1, with unresolved D. The CDR3 consists of 14 residues. Germline V gene sequence: CDR1 SGHTA, CDR2 FQGNSA. Trimming removed 6 bases from V and 5 bases from J, with 14 bases in between. For the CDR3, the DNA is TGTGCCAGCAGTCCTTCCTATCTAGACAATGAGCAGTTCTTC. Residues: CASSPSYLDNEQFF.

The genes are TRBV2 and TRBJ2-3, with TRBD2 matching 10 bases. Germline V gene sequence: CDR1 SNHLY, CDR2 FYNNEI. After removal of 6 bases from V and 2 bases from J, the junction contained 5 bases not matched to a gene. This CDR3 contains 15 residues. The CDR3 DNA is TGTGCCAGCAGAGTCGGGACTAGCGCCACAGATACGCAGTATTTT. Translation gives CASRVGTSATDTQYF.

This rearrangement joins TRBV28 to TRBJ2-1; 13 positions agree with TRBD2. V lost 8 bases to trimming and J lost 0 bases; unmatched junction nucleotides: 7. The CDR3 loop spans 17 amino acids. CDR1 is MDHEN, CDR2 SYDVKM, per germline. This CDR3 is CASGLAGVYSSYNEQFF. The CDR3 nucleotides are TGTGCCAGCGGACTAGCGGGAGTTTATAGCTCCTACAATGAGCAGTTCTTC. Complete variable domain (other parts from reference TRBV28 and TRBJ2-1): DVKVTQSSRYLVKRTGEKVFLECVQDMDHENMFWYRQDPGLGLRLIYFSYDVKMKEKGDIPEGYSVSREKKERFSLILESASTNQTSMYLCASGLAGVYSSYNEQFFGPGTRLTVL.

This sequence joins TRBV19 and TRBJ1-4, with D uncertain. V was shortened by 6 bases and J by 0 bases, with 8 bases between the two germline ends. The germline V gene encodes CDR1 LNHDA and CDR2 SQIVND (reference sequence). The CDR3 spans 14 residues. The CDR3 reads CASSQLATNEKLFF. CDR3 bases: TGTGCCAGTAGCCAACTTGCAACTAATGAAAAACTGTTTTTT.